The 13 T cell receptor beta chains below come from one sample, sequenced in a study of blood T cell repertoires in COVID-19. Measured with immunoSEQ multiplex PCR; TCRdb has only the in-frame clones, and not every one. The sample lists 250,000 to 300,000 clones, under 90% occurring once. Sequenced sample: PBMCs or T cells enriched from blood (not recorded which). These receptors all come from a woman aged 55-70 years who had recovered from COVID-19.

The CDR3 DNA is TGTGCCAGTACTCCGTTAGTTAACTATGGCTACACCTTC. It translates to CASTPLVNYGYTF. The chain uses TRBV19 and TRBJ1-2, with D uncertain. The CDR3 totals 13 residues. V was cut by 7 bases and J by 1 base, with 10 bases left in between. Germline V lookup: CDR1 LNHDA, CDR2 SQIVND (reference sequence).

DNA of the CDR3: TGTGCCAGCAGCACCGGGGGGGACTCCTACAATGAGCAGTTCTTC. Amino acid sequence: CASSTGGDSYNEQFF. The rearrangement joins TRBV7-3 to TRBJ2-1; 8 bases agree with TRBD2. Germline loops: CDR1 SGHTA, CDR2 FQGTGA. With 5 bases clipped from V and 0 bases from J, the junction kept 3 bases outside the gene matches. The length of the CDR3 is 15 residues.

V and J are TRBV28 and TRBJ2-7; 8 bases line up with TRBD1. The CDR3 contains 16 residues. The V gene's germline CDR1 is MDHEN and CDR2 SYDVKM. V trimming: 5 bases; J trimming: 5 bases; junction bases outside the gene matches: 14. The CDR3 protein is CASSNEERQGSDEQYF. The CDR3, as DNA: TGTGCCAGCAGTAACGAGGAAAGACAGGGGTCCGACGAGCAGTACTTC. Together with reference TRBV28 and TRBJ2-7, the CDR3 gives the full variable domain: DVKVTQSSRYLVKRTGEKVFLECVQDMDHENMFWYRQDPGLGLRLIYFSYDVKMKEKGDIPEGYSVSREKKERFSLILESASTNQTSMYLCASSNEERQGSDEQYFGPGTRLTVT.

This clone was observed a single time. V and J are TRBV15 and TRBJ2-4, with D possibly being TRBD2 (6 bases). The CDR3 contains 19 residues. Trimming removed 5 bases from V and 9 bases from J, with 32 bases in between. Germline assignment: CDR1 LNHNV and CDR2 YYDKDF (reference sequence). The CDR3 DNA reads TGTGCCACCAGCTCTCCCCTGGAGGGGCAGGGTCACGTCCGGGGCATTCAGTACTTC. Translated, it gives CATSSPLEGQGHVRGIQYF.

This rearrangement joins TRBV6-5 to TRBJ2-7; the match to TRBD2 covers 8 bases. The CDR3 totals 15 residues. Looked up from germline, CDR1 is MNHEY and CDR2 is SVGAGI. V gave up 6 bases and J gave up 5 bases; unmatched junction bases: 12. For the CDR3, the DNA is TGTGCCAGCAGATATGGGACTAGAAGTTTCAACGAGCAGTACTTC. Amino acids: CASRYGTRSFNEQYF.

V gene TRBV24-1 combines with J gene TRBJ2-1, with 7 bases lining up with TRBD1. Per germline, CDR1 KGHDR and CDR2 SFDVKD. V dropped 7 bases and J dropped 0; count of bases not matched to a gene: 8. The CDR3 has 16 residues. The CDR3 nucleotides read TGTGCCACCAGCGGAAGGGACAGCTACTCCTACAATGAGCAGTTCTTC. Encoded protein: CATSGRDSYSYNEQFF.

The J gene is TRBJ1-4, the V gene TRBV28, with a weak D call TRBD1 (5 bases). This CDR3 is built from 12 residues. V shed 8 bases and J shed 8 bases, with 12 bases lying between them. The germline CDR1 and CDR2 sequences are MDHEN and SYDVKM. The CDR3 sequence: CASGGAGEKLFF. In DNA, the CDR3 is TGTGCCAGCGGAGGGGCTGGAGAAAAACTGTTTTTT.

The rearrangement links TRBV5-1 to TRBJ1-4; 7 bases fit TRBD1. The CDR3 runs to 14 residues. CDR1 SGHRS and CDR2 YFSETQ come from the germline V gene. Trimming at V came to 5 bases and at J to 7 bases, leaving 8 bases not matched to a gene. The chain's CDR3 is CASSPGTEGEKLFF. CDR3 nucleotide sequence: TGCGCCAGCAGTCCAGGGACAGAGGGTGAAAAACTGTTTTTT.

The rearrangement joins TRBV19 to TRBJ1-1; a possible D gene is TRBD1 (5 bases). The CDR3 spans 13 residues. Germline CDR1 reads LNHDA; CDR2 reads SQIVND (reference sequence). The ends were cut back, 7 bases at V and 5 bases at J, with 14 bases in the middle. CDR3 nucleotide sequence: TGTGCCAGTACACCGGGGGGTTGGACTGAAGCTTTCTTT. This translates into CASTPGGWTEAFF.

The chain links TRBV29-1 to TRBJ2-7; 14 bases agree with TRBD2. The CDR3 sequence is 14 residues long. V lost 6 bases, J lost 9 bases, and 10 bases stayed unmatched. Germline V gene lookup returns CDR1 SQVTM and CDR2 ANQGSEA. CDR3 amino acids: CSVIPTSGRAGQYF. DNA for the CDR3: TGCAGCGTGATACCGACTAGCGGGAGGGCCGGGCAGTACTTC.

The chain has TRBV5-1 and TRBJ2-7, with 11 bases aligning to TRBD2. V shed 7 bases, J shed 2 bases, and the junction held 2 bases outside the gene matches. The CDR3 spans 13 residues. Germline values: CDR1 SGHRS, CDR2 YFSETQ. CDR3 in amino acids: CASGTSGTYEQYF. CDR3 in DNA: TGCGCCAGCGGGACTAGCGGTACCTACGAGCAGTACTTC.

The rearrangement joins TRBV7-9 to TRBJ1-5; D remains ambiguous. The CDR3 runs to 15 residues. V dropped 5 bases and J dropped 0 bases, with 11 bases sitting between them. Germline lookup yields CDR1 SEHNR and CDR2 FQNEAQ (reference sequence). CDR3 sequence (DNA): TGTGCCAGCAGCCCTTATGGCTCTAGCAATCAGCCCCAGCATTTT. Translation: CASSPYGSSNQPQHF.

The DNA of the CDR3 is TGTGCCAGCAGCTTCTTGGCGGGGGGACTCACCGGGGAGCTGTTTTTT. Translating it yields CASSFLAGGLTGELFF. The chain is built from TRBV7-9 and TRBJ2-2, with 8 bases that match TRBD2. V trimming: 3 bases; J trimming: 4 bases; junction bases outside the gene matches: 7. The CDR3 length is 16 residues. The V gene's germline CDR1 is SEHNR and CDR2 FQNEAQ (reference sequence).